This TCR beta chain was sequenced in a study of OX40 agonist ivuxolimab in advanced cancers. Context from the whole study: Ivuxolimab was an agonistic, fully human IgG2 monoclonal antibody directed against OX40 (CD134), a costimulatory receptor. Intravenous ivuxolimab was administered to patients every 2 weeks at six dose levels: 0.01, 0.1, 0.3, 1.5, 3 and 10 mg/kg. Of the 50 to 55 dose-escalation patients, hepatocellular carcinoma was present in about 19, melanoma in approximately 15, renal cell carcinoma in 9 and head and neck cancer in 9. The dose-escalation cohort was about 83% male with a mean age of about 54 years, ranging from about 23 to 85. Prior anti-PD-1, anti-PD-L1 or anti-CTLA-4 therapy was permitted, and checkpoint inhibitors had been received by more than 35% of dose-escalation patients. Partial responses were achieved by three dose-escalation patients, of whom one had hepatocellular carcinoma and two had cutaneous melanoma. The purpose of peripheral TCRbeta sequencing was to test whether ivuxolimab changed TCR sequence diversity and led to clonal T-cell expansion. The paper reports the monotherapy dose-escalation portion (N of about 54 patients) of the phase I ivuxolimab trial.

This clone was detected a few times. Its antigen is unknown. The input lacks base qualities; no much larger clone sits a single base away. Patients with a history of autoimmune disease or receiving systemic immunosuppression were excluded from the trial. In every dose cohort, peripheral blood was drawn for TCR sequencing at baseline, cycle 4 day 1, and cycle 7 day 1. The samples were taken from a phase I, first-in-human, multicenter, open-label dose-escalation trial of ivuxolimab. Adults with locally advanced or metastatic melanoma, renal cell carcinoma, hepatocellular carcinoma or head and neck squamous cell carcinoma were enrolled in the trial. Before TCR sequencing, CD4+ T cells and CD8+ T cells from peripheral blood were sorted into separate populations. The research as a whole found: At doses of 0.1 to 3.0 mg/kg, clonal expansion of both CD4+ and CD8+ blood T cells was observed from baseline to week 6. The antigen specificity of the clonally expanded peripheral T cells was not determined. After ivuxolimab, more expanded clones were found on average in CD8+ T cells than in CD4+ T cells. Low levels of normalized T-cell clonal expansion were also seen in some patients who did not respond. In the 0.1-3.0 mg/kg groups, partial responders were among the patients with the lowest normalized peripheral clonal expansion, particularly in CD8+ T cells.

Genomic DNA was isolated from the sorted cells so that the TCRbeta CDR3 region could be sequenced. TCRbeta CDR3 regions were sequenced using the immunoSEQ Assay. Imported from immuneACCESS, the table was reduced by TCRdb to in-frame sequences with V and J called. These copies leave out some clones; in studies compared against another copy, an unresolved V gene accounts for under half, and the cause of the remainder is not known. For this sample the table gives 100,000 or so clones, of which approximately 91% were detected only once. Together, the top ten hold 0.16% of the sample. The clonotype was recovered from an adult with an advanced solid tumor such as melanoma, head and neck, liver or kidney cancer. The source was CD4+ or CD8+ T cells sorted from blood, collected in a trial of the OX40 agonist ivuxolimab.

The bases read TGCGCCAGCAGGGGGACAAGAGGGGGTAGCACTGAAGCTTTCTTT. This is translated as CASRGTRGGSTEAFF. Recombination connected TRBV10-2 to TRBJ1-1, and possibly TRBD1, on 6 matching bases. V is clipped by 6 bases and J by 4 bases, and the sequence between their germline boundaries is 18 bases long. The CDR3 holds 15 amino acids from the cysteine to the phenylalanine. Only CDR3 DNA is held: 45 bases, read in frame from base 1. The germline V gene gives CDR1 as WSHSY and CDR2 as SAAADI.